A selection of T cell receptor beta chains follows, all from one sample in a study of shared clonotypes between healthy human individuals. Only in-frame clones appear in the TCRdb table, and some are missing; sequencing was by immunoSEQ multiplex PCR. The sample holds roughly 2.1 million clones, about 92% seen once. The sample was naive CD8+ T cells from PBMCs. These receptors were collected from a man younger than 35 in good health. Some clones in this sample may be carry-over from other donors' samples. The CDR3 runs from the conserved cysteine through the conserved F or W. The D gene is left open where the match is weak. Rows give clone size only sometimes, using once, few, many, or a class for an expanded clone.

V	size	length	D	J	DNA	CDR3
TRBV7-9	-	19	TRBD2	TRBJ2-1	TGTGCCAGCAGCGGACACCGAATGACTAGCGGGAGGATATACAATGAGCAGTTCTTC	CASSGHRMTSGRIYNEQFF
TRBV2	-	14	-	TRBJ2-7	TGTGCCAGCACTCCGGGACCCGTTAGAGACGAGCAGTACTTC	CASTPGPVRDEQYF
TRBV6-6	-	16	-	TRBJ1-1	TGTGCCAGCAGTTACTCGGAGACTACAGGGTACGCTGAAGCTTTCTTT	CASSYSETTGYAEAFF
TRBV28	few	15	-	TRBJ1-1	TGTGCCAGCAGTTCCCTGCAGACTTTGAACACTGAAGCTTTCTTT	CASSSLQTLNTEAFF
TRBV27	once	14	-	TRBJ2-7	TGTGCCAGCAGTTTATTGGGGGTCTCCTACGAGCAGTACTTC	CASSLLGVSYEQYF
TRBV28	-	16	-	TRBJ1-2	TGTGCCAGTAATCCTTTGACAGATTCTTATAACTATGGCTACACCTTC	CASNPLTDSYNYGYTF
TRBV19	once	15	-	TRBJ1-5	TGTGCCAGTAGTTCCACCTTCGGGGCTCATCAGCCCCAGCATTTT	CASSSTFGAHQPQHF
TRBV12-5	-	16	-	TRBJ2-1	TGTGCTAGTGGTTCGGGAGATGGGGTTACCTACAATGAGCAGTTCTTC	CASGSGDGVTYNEQFF
TRBV5-1	few	12	-	TRBJ1-1	TGCGCCAGCAGTTCAGGGATCACTGAAGCTTTCTTT	CASSSGITEAFF
TRBV21-1	-	16	-	TRBJ1-1	TGTGCCAGCAGCAAAGAAAGATGGGACAGGAACACTGAAGCTTTCTTT	CASSKERWDRNTEAFF
TRBV27	-	13	-	TRBJ1-5	TGTGCCAGCAGTTTTGGTCCATCGTCGCCCCGGCATTTT	CASSFGPSSPRHF
TRBV27	-	14	-	TRBJ2-3	TGTGCCAGCAGTTTATTGGGCCGAACAGATACGCAGTATTTT	CASSLLGRTDTQYF
TRBV7-9	-	16	TRBD1	TRBJ2-5	TGTGCCAGCAGGCGCAACGACAGGGGGACCCAAGAGACCCAGTACTTC	CASRRNDRGTQETQYF
TRBV11-2	-	18	TRBD2	TRBJ2-1	TGTGCCAGCAGCTTAGATCTCAGGACTAGCGGGAGCATGAGTGAGCAGTTCTTC	CASSLDLRTSGSMSEQFF
TRBV7-8	-	12	-	TRBJ2-7	TGTGCCAGCAGCTTAGACTTGGACGAGCAGTACTTC	CASSLDLDEQYF
TRBV27	-	14	-	TRBJ2-7	TGTGCCAGCAGCCTTCTACTCCCGGCGGCCGAGCAGTACTTC	CASSLLLPAAEQYF
TRBV6-5	-	14	TRBD2	TRBJ2-2	TGTGCCAGCACCCTGACTAGCGGGAGTAGGGAGCTGTTTTTT	CASTLTSGSRELFF
TRBV10-3	-	17	-	TRBJ1-1	TGTGCCATCAGTGAGTCTTTTTTAGATAGCATGAACACTGAAGCTTTCTTT	CAISESFLDSMNTEAFF
TRBV11-2	once	19	TRBD2	TRBJ2-6	TGTGCCAGCAGCTCCGAGCGGGAGGGCCGATTCTCTGGGGCCAACGTCCTGACTTTC	CASSSEREGRFSGANVLTF
TRBV4-1	-	20	TRBD2	TRBJ2-2	TGCGCCAGCAGCCACTCTCGTTCGGGACTAGCGAACCAGGGAACCGGGGAGCTGTTTTTT	CASSHSRSGLANQGTGELFF
TRBV7-2	-	13	TRBD1	TRBJ1-2	TGTGCCAGCACGGCAGGGGGCTACTATGGCTACACCTTC	CASTAGGYYGYTF
TRBV7-9	-	16	-	TRBJ2-7	TGTGCCAGCAGCTCAGATGCCACCGTTCCACCTTCCGAGCAGTACTTC	CASSSDATVPPSEQYF
TRBV7-3	-	17	TRBD1	TRBJ1-1	TGTGCCAGCAGCCCCACCACCGGGACAGGAAAGGGCACTGAAGCTTTCTTT	CASSPTTGTGKGTEAFF
TRBV19	-	14	TRBD2	TRBJ2-7	TGTGCCAGAAAGGGACTAGCGGGACTCTACGAGCAGTACTTC	CARKGLAGLYEQYF
TRBV4-3	-	18	TRBD1	TRBJ2-1	TGCGCCAGCAGCCAAGGGAGTCCGGGGACAGGGATCTACAATGAGCAGTTCTTC	CASSQGSPGTGIYNEQFF
TRBV4-1	once	17	TRBD2	TRBJ2-3	TGCGCCAGCAGCCAAGGCGCTCTGGGACTAGCGACCGATACGCAGTATTTT	CASSQGALGLATDTQYF
TRBV9	-	15	-	TRBJ2-7	TGTGCCAGCAGCACCTCGGGACCAGATTCCTACGAGCAGTACTTC	CASSTSGPDSYEQYF
TRBV7-2	-	13	-	TRBJ2-5	TGTGCCAGCAGCCCACGGTCTTTAGAGACCCAGTACTTC	CASSPRSLETQYF
TRBV5-5	-	13	-	TRBJ2-7	TGTGCCAGCAGCTTGATTATGGGTTACGAGCAGTACTTC	CASSLIMGYEQYF
TRBV7-3	-	16	TRBD1	TRBJ1-1	TGTGCCAGCAGCAACCGGGACAGGGGCCTGAACACTGAAGCTTTCTTT	CASSNRDRGLNTEAFF
TRBV30	-	14	-	TRBJ2-7	TGTGCCTGGAGCGTCCCGGTTAATCCCTACGAGCAGTACTTC	CAWSVPVNPYEQYF
TRBV4-1	-	15	-	TRBJ1-1	TGCGCCAGCAGCCAAGTTCGGCTGTTGAACACTGAAGCTTTCTTT	CASSQVRLLNTEAFF
TRBV18	-	12	-	TRBJ2-7	TGTGCCAGCTCCGCATGGGACCGCGAGCAGTACTTC	CASSAWDREQYF
TRBV4-1	-	19	-	TRBJ1-2	TGCGCCAGCAGCCAAAATCGCCCACGTCTCGGGGGCATGAAAGGAGGCTACACCTTC	CASSQNRPRLGGMKGGYTF
TRBV25-1	few	14	-	TRBJ1-5	TGTGCCAGCAGTGAGGTGGGAGGCAATCAGCCCCAGCATTTT	CASSEVGGNQPQHF
TRBV7-8	-	16	TRBD2	TRBJ2-1	TGTGCCAGCAGCTTAGAACTAGCGGGAGGTTTAAATGAGCAGTTCTTC	CASSLELAGGLNEQFF
TRBV28	-	14	TRBD1	TRBJ2-5	TGTGCCAGCAGTTTCGGGACAGGGGCAGAGACCCAGTACTTC	CASSFGTGAETQYF
TRBV7-9	-	14	-	TRBJ2-1	TGTGCCAGCAGCTTAGGCTCGGGATACAATGAGCAGTTCTTC	CASSLGSGYNEQFF
TRBV4-1	-	15	TRBD1	TRBJ2-7	TGCGCCAGCAGGGAGACAGGGGAAGGCACCTACGAGCAGTACTTC	CASRETGEGTYEQYF
TRBV7-9	-	17	TRBD1	TRBJ2-2	TGTGCCAGCAGCCCAAAGGACAGGGGGCCGTTCACCGGGGAGCTGTTTTTT	CASSPKDRGPFTGELFF
TRBV27	-	14	-	TRBJ2-5	TGTGCCAGCAGTTTTATGGAGAACCAAGAGACCCAGTACTTC	CASSFMENQETQYF
TRBV5-1	-	15	-	TRBJ2-2	TGCGCCAGCAGCTTGGCACAGGGAGGGACCGGGGAGCTGTTTTTT	CASSLAQGGTGELFF
TRBV5-4	-	14	TRBD2	TRBJ2-3	TGTGCCAGCAGGCTTGGGAGCGGGGTAGATACGCAGTATTTT	CASRLGSGVDTQYF
TRBV19	-	12	TRBD1	TRBJ1-5	TGTGCCGGAGGACAGGTCGGACAGCCCCAGCATTTT	CAGGQVGQPQHF
TRBV19	-	15	-	TRBJ2-7	TGTGCCACCCAGCCTTCTAAGGAGACTGTCGGCGAGCAGTACTTC	CATQPSKETVGEQYF
TRBV18	-	16	TRBD2	TRBJ2-1	TGTGCCAGCTCCGGCGGAGTAGCGGGAGCCTACAATGAGCAGTTCTTC	CASSGGVAGAYNEQFF
TRBV5-5	-	14	-	TRBJ2-5	TGTGCCAGCAGCTTGAACCGGCTCCAAGAGACCCAGTACTTC	CASSLNRLQETQYF
TRBV6-1	-	19	-	TRBJ2-2	TGTGCCAGCAGTGACCCAAATCCGTACACCGGGAGGAACACCGGGGAGCTGTTTTTT	CASSDPNPYTGRNTGELFF
TRBV2	-	12	-	TRBJ2-1	TGTGCCAGCAGTGAAGCAGGCCATGAGCAGTTCTTC	CASSEAGHEQFF
TRBV27	-	16	TRBD1	TRBJ2-7	TGTGCCAGCAGCGCCAACCGGGACAGGGTGTTCTACGAGCAGTACTTC	CASSANRDRVFYEQYF
TRBV27	once	14	TRBD1	TRBJ1-5	TGTGCCAGCAGCTGGACAGGGGGTGGTCAGCCCCAGCATTTT	CASSWTGGGQPQHF
TRBV10-3	-	15	-	TRBJ1-2	TGTGCCATCAGTGCAGTGGCGGCAGCTAACTATGGCTACACCTTC	CAISAVAAANYGYTF
TRBV7-2	few	14	-	TRBJ2-7	TGTGCCAGCAGCGACCGGGACGGAGACTACGAGCAGTACTTC	CASSDRDGDYEQYF
TRBV5-1	-	15	TRBD2	TRBJ2-3	TGCGCCAGCAGTAACAGCGGGAGAGAGAGTGATACGCAGTATTTT	CASSNSGRESDTQYF